One and the same sample provided the 10 T cell receptor beta chains below, sequenced in a study of blood T cell repertoires in COVID-19. Profiled with immunoSEQ multiplex PCR; TCRdb holds only in-frame clones, not every one. The sample shows some 53,000 clones, roughly 87% of them seen only once. The sequencing sample was made of peripheral blood. The source is a man in his sixties with active COVID-19.

The CDR3 sequence: CASSFAREAGYTF. CDR3 nucleotides: TGTGCCAGCAGCTTCGCACGGGAGGCTGGCTACACCTTC. V is TRBV11-2 and J is TRBJ1-2; the D is unclear. In germline, CDR1 is SGHAT, CDR2 FQNNGV. CDR3 length: 13 amino acids. The ends were cut back, 3 bases at V and 7 bases at J, with 12 bases in the middle.

The V call is TRBV29-1, the J call TRBJ2-6; tentative D call: TRBD1 (5 bases). Trimming took 0 bases from V and 4 from J, leaving 13 bases between them. Germline CDR1 reads SQVTM; CDR2 reads ANQGSEA. This CDR3 region has 16 residues. CDR3 sequence: CSVEDPAGHGANVLTF. The CDR3, as DNA: TGCAGCGTTGAAGATCCGGCAGGGCACGGGGCCAACGTCCTGACTTTC.

This rearrangement joins TRBV11-2 to TRBJ2-5; D gene uncertain. Germline assignment: CDR1 SGHAT and CDR2 FQNNGV. V lost 6 bases and J lost 2, with 10 bases in between. The length of the CDR3 is 13 residues. This CDR3 is CASSPNQQETQYF. The CDR3 DNA reads TGTGCCAGCAGTCCGAACCAGCAAGAGACCCAGTACTTC.

The V gene is TRBV18, the J gene TRBJ2-7; TRBD1 might be the D (5 bases). CDR1 and CDR2 from the germline V gene are KGHSH and LQKENI. V lost 6 bases and J lost 2, with 11 bases in between. The CDR3 contains 13 residues. The CDR3 DNA reads as TGTGCCAGCTCCGGACCGGACACCTACGAGCAGTACTTC. It encodes CASSGPDTYEQYF.

V and J are TRBV7-8 and TRBJ1-1; TRBD1 might be the D (6 bases). Germline CDR1 reads SGHVS; CDR2 reads FQNEAQ. CDR3 size: 16 residues. The ends were cut back, 5 bases at V and 7 bases at J, with 23 bases in the middle. The DNA for the CDR3 is TGTGCCAGCAGCGCCAACCCGAGACAGGCGAACTTTGAAGCTTTCTTT. Translation gives CASSANPRQANFEAFF.

The chain is built from TRBV21-1 and TRBJ2-5; the table's D call, TRBD1, was not checked against the DNA. TRBV21-1 is reported as a pseudogene. The CDR3 loop spans 16 amino acids. The CDR3 bases are TGTGCCAGCAGACATCCGGGACAGAAGAACCAAGAGACCCAGTACTTC. The encoded protein is CASRHPGQKNQETQYF.

This clone appeared once. The rearrangement joins TRBV7-2 to TRBJ2-1; 7 positions agree with TRBD1. V trimming: 4 bases; J trimming: 4 bases; junction bases outside the gene matches: 4. The CDR3 length is 14 residues. Germline V gene lookup returns CDR1 SGHTA and CDR2 FQGNSA. The CDR3 sequence is CASSSPGQYNEQFF. The CDR3, as DNA: TGTGCCAGCAGCTCACCGGGACAGTACAATGAGCAGTTCTTC.

The CDR3 here is CASSYGGATNEKLFF. For the CDR3, the DNA is TGTGCCAGCAGTTATGGGGGGGCAACTAATGAAAAACTGTTTTTT. This chain links TRBV28 with TRBJ1-4, with D perhaps TRBD1 (5 bases). This CDR3 has 15 residues. Germline CDR1 and CDR2: MDHEN and SYDVKM. V was pared by 4 bases and J by 0 bases, with 9 bases between.

This clone was seen only once. The chain employs TRBV28 and TRBJ2-3; 12 bases agree with TRBD2. Germline V lookup: CDR1 MDHEN, CDR2 SYDVKM. Losses at the gene ends were 7 bases for V and 1 base for J; bases not matched to a gene: 24. The CDR3 loop spans 22 amino acids. CDR3 residues: CASIPTGTPQLAGGLGTDTQYF. DNA of the CDR3: TGTGCCAGCATACCAACCGGGACGCCACAACTAGCGGGAGGATTGGGCACAGATACGCAGTATTTT.

The chain recombines TRBV5-4 with TRBJ2-1, with D unresolved. The CDR3 is 13 amino acids. CDR1 and CDR2 (germline): SGHNT, YYREEE (reference sequence). The ends were cut back, 4 bases at V and 5 bases at J, with 10 bases in the middle. The CDR3 loop reads CASSQRSDNEQFF. The DNA of the CDR3 is TGTGCCAGCAGCCAGAGAAGCGACAATGAGCAGTTCTTC.